The 32 T cell receptor beta chains given below trace back to one sample, sequenced in a study of blood T cell repertoires in COVID-19. TCRdb's copy holds only in-frame clones and misses some; the assay was immunoSEQ multiplex PCR. Among 70,000 or so clones listed, approximately 80% were seen once. Sequences were obtained from peripheral blood. These receptors were taken from a woman aged 60-75 years with acute or convalescent COVID-19.

The chain uses TRBV11-1 and TRBJ1-5; perhaps TRBD1 as D (5 bases). This CDR3 comprises 13 residues. Germline V gene lookup returns CDR1 SGHAT and CDR2 FQDESV (reference sequence). The V end lost 2 bases, the J end lost 4 bases, and 6 bases lay between the germline ends. CDR3 loop: CASSLSGNQPQHF. The CDR3 DNA reads as TGTGCCAGCAGCTTATCAGGGAATCAGCCCCAGCATTTT. Looking up the rest from reference TRBV11-1 and TRBJ1-5 gives the full variable domain: EAEVAQSPRYKITEKSQAVAFWCDPISGHATLYWYRQILGQGPELLVQFQDESVVDDSQLPKDRFSAERLKGVDSTLKIQPAELGDSAMYLCASSLSGNQPQHFGDGTRLSIL.

This clone was recorded a few times. This chain connects TRBV6-6 to TRBJ2-5; D might be TRBD2 (6 bases). V gave up 6 bases and J gave up 5 bases, with 13 bases separating them. The CDR3 is 13 amino acids. Germline CDR1 and CDR2: MNHNY and SVGAGI (reference sequence). CDR3 in amino acids: CASSTGGLETQYF. In DNA, the CDR3 is TGTGCCAGCAGCACCGGGGGTCTGGAGACCCAGTACTTC.

This clone occurred a few times. The chain joins TRBV4-1 to TRBJ2-3; D is unresolved. Germline values: CDR1 MGHRA, CDR2 YSYEKL. V lost 0 bases to trimming and J lost 5 bases, with 6 bases between them. The CDR3 is 13 residues long. CDR3 region: CASSQDPQDTQYF. DNA for the CDR3: TGCGCCAGCAGCCAAGATCCCCAAGATACGCAGTATTTT.

This clone has just one count. The rearrangement uses TRBV6-5 and TRBJ1-1; D is perhaps TRBD1 (6 bases). The V and J ends lost 2 bases and 0 bases respectively, with 10 bases between them. The CDR3 runs to 15 residues. Germline V CDR1 and CDR2: MNHEY, SVGAGI. CDR3 amino acids: CASSYEGDMNTEAFF. Here the CDR3 DNA reads TGTGCCAGCAGTTACGAGGGGGACATGAACACTGAAGCTTTCTTT.

The V gene is TRBV4-1, the J gene TRBJ1-2, with 10 nucleotides matching TRBD1. Per germline, CDR1 MGHRA and CDR2 YSYEKL. This CDR3 region has 15 residues. Trimming removed 7 bases from V and 8 bases from J; junction bases left unmatched: 13. CDR3 bases: TGCGCCAGCACCCCATCGGGACAGGGGAACAGAGGCTACACCTTC. Translation: CASTPSGQGNRGYTF.

Only a few counts were recorded for this clone. The rearrangement joins TRBV29-1 to TRBJ2-7; the D gene is possibly TRBD1 (6 bases). CDR1 and CDR2 from the germline V gene are SQVTM and ANQGSEA. V lost 5 bases and J 2 bases, leaving 13 bases between the germline ends. The CDR3 is made up of 13 amino acids. This chain's CDR3 is CSVIQGNPYEQYF. CDR3 nucleotides: TGCAGCGTTATTCAGGGGAACCCCTACGAGCAGTACTTC.

This clone was seen only once. The gene calls are TRBV11-2 and TRBJ1-6; TRBD1 might be the D (6 bases). CDR1 SGHAT and CDR2 FQNNGV come from the germline V gene. This CDR3 has 13 residues. V was pared by 4 bases and J by 8 bases, with 9 bases between. The chain's CDR3 is CASSSGHYSPLHF. The CDR3 DNA reads TGTGCCAGCAGCTCGGGACATTATTCACCCCTCCACTTT.

The table lists this clone with a count of one. The rearrangement joins TRBV5-1 to TRBJ1-2, with a tentative D call TRBD1 (6 bases). CDR3 length equals 15 residues. V was cut by 4 bases and J by 2 bases, with 15 bases left in between. Germline V gene data show CDR1 as SGHRS and CDR2 as YFSETQ. The CDR3 sequence is CASSMEGQYNYGYTF. The CDR3, as DNA: TGCGCCAGCAGCATGGAAGGACAGTACAACTATGGCTACACCTTC.

V usage is TRBV9 and J usage is TRBJ1-3; unclear D gene. V was trimmed by 7 bases and J by 2 bases, leaving 16 bases between them. The germline CDR1 and CDR2 sequences are SGDLS and YYNGEE. CDR3 length: 15 amino acids. DNA of the CDR3: TGTGCCAGCGGTGGGCAGTCAAATGCTGGAAACACCATATATTTT. It is translated as CASGGQSNAGNTIYF.

The gene calls are TRBV7-9 and TRBJ2-3; tentative D call: TRBD2 (5 bases). V shed 2 bases and J shed 0 bases, with 9 bases lying between them. Germline CDR1 reads SEHNR; CDR2 reads FQNEAQ (reference sequence). This CDR3 spans 15 amino acids. As DNA, the CDR3 is TGTGCCAGCAGCTTAATGGCGGGCAGCACAGATACGCAGTATTTT. Translation: CASSLMAGSTDTQYF.

The V call is TRBV6-5, the J call TRBJ1-2; a possible D gene is TRBD1 (6 bases). The CDR3 runs 12 residues. Germline assignment: CDR1 MNHEY and CDR2 SVGAGI. V was shortened by 7 bases and J by 7 bases, with 13 bases between the two germline ends. DNA for the CDR3: TGTGCCAGCACGAAAGGGGGGGGTGGCTACACCTTC. Protein product: CASTKGGGGYTF.

The gene calls are TRBV6-6 and TRBJ2-2; D may be TRBD1 (6 bases). V shed 6 bases and J shed 0 bases, with 8 bases lying between them. Germline assignment: CDR1 MNHNY and CDR2 SVGAGI (reference sequence). The CDR3 is 14 residues long. CDR3 nucleotide sequence: TGTGCCAGCAGAAGACAGGCGAACACCGGGGAGCTGTTTTTT. Its protein is CASRRQANTGELFF.

The chain joins TRBV6-5 to TRBJ2-5, with a tentative D call TRBD1 (7 bases). V lost 7 bases and J lost 0, with 15 bases in between. The CDR3 sequence is 15 residues long. Germline loops: CDR1 MNHEY, CDR2 SVGAGI. The CDR3, as DNA: TGTGCCAGCACCTGCGGGACAGTGTACCAAGAGACCCAGTACTTC. It codes for CASTCGTVYQETQYF.

This sequence joins TRBV29-1 and TRBJ1-4; D is unresolved. Looked up from germline, CDR1 is SQVTM and CDR2 is ANQGSEA. Trimming took 4 bases from V and 6 from J, leaving 12 bases between them. The CDR3 spans 13 residues. CDR3 DNA: TGCAGCGTTGTAGCGTCAGGTGATGAAAAACTGTTTTTT. Its translation: CSVVASGDEKLFF.

The chain employs TRBV10-2 and TRBJ2-1; a possible D gene is TRBD2 (7 bases). The germline V gene has CDR1 WSHSY and CDR2 SAAADI. The CDR3 has 13 amino acids. The germline V and J ends were trimmed by 4 bases and 10 bases, with 14 bases remaining between them. CDR3 nucleotide sequence: TGCGCCAGCAGTGTAACAGGGAGGGGCGAGCAGTTCTTC. Residues: CASSVTGRGEQFF.

V gene TRBV2 combines with J gene TRBJ2-1; D call uncertain. CDR3 length: 15 residues. The ends were cut back, 2 bases at V and 8 bases at J, with 16 bases in the middle. From germline, CDR1 is SNHLY and CDR2 FYNNEI. This CDR3 reads CASSEQAAFGDEQFF. In DNA, the CDR3 is TGTGCCAGCAGTGAACAGGCCGCGTTTGGTGATGAGCAGTTCTTC.

The chain uses TRBV7-3 and TRBJ1-1; 7 bases are a match to TRBD1. The V gene's germline CDR1 is SGHTA and CDR2 FQGTGA. The junction had 10 bases not matched to a gene; V was cut back by 5 bases and J by 10 bases. The CDR3 is made up of 13 amino acids. The CDR3 nucleotides read TGTGCCAGCAGCGCAGGGGGTCGGGTGGGAGCTTTCTTT. Its translation is CASSAGGRVGAFF.

This rearrangement joins TRBV9 to TRBJ1-4, with D tentatively TRBD1 (5 bases). This CDR3 is 16 amino acids long. The germline CDR1 and CDR2 sequences are SGDLS and YYNGEE. Trimming pared 0 bases from V and 5 bases from J, leaving 14 bases between. The CDR3, as DNA: TGTGCCAGCAGCGTAGAGAGAAGGGGAAGGAATGAAAAACTGTTTTTT. This gives the protein CASSVERRGRNEKLFF.

The chain links TRBV6-5 to TRBJ1-1; 9 bases fit TRBD1. This CDR3 is built from 16 residues. Germline CDR1 is MNHEY and CDR2 is SVGAGI. V gave up 2 bases and J gave up 1 base; unmatched junction bases: 5. This CDR3 reads CASSYGWTGENTEAFF. CDR3 sequence (DNA): TGTGCCAGCAGTTACGGATGGACAGGGGAGAACACTGAAGCTTTCTTT.

The J gene is TRBJ1-5, the V gene TRBV10-3; TRBD1 is a possible D gene (5 bases). V gave up 4 bases and J gave up 2 bases, with 15 bases separating them. The CDR3 totals 16 residues. The germline CDR1 and CDR2 sequences are ENHRY and SYGVKD. CDR3 sequence reads: CAISGGVAEGNQPQHF. As DNA, the CDR3 is TGTGCCATCAGTGGGGGGGTGGCGGAAGGCAATCAGCCCCAGCATTTT.

This clone has more than one count but fewer than ten. This rearrangement joins TRBV9 to TRBJ1-3; 12 bases line up with TRBD1. The germline gives CDR1 SGDLS, CDR2 YYNGEE. The V gene end was trimmed by 3 bases and the J gene end by 4 bases; junction bases not matched to a gene: 5. The CDR3 length is 16 residues. The CDR3 is CASSEGQGARGNTIYF. The DNA for the CDR3 is TGTGCCAGCAGCGAGGGACAGGGGGCGCGAGGAAACACCATATATTTT.

This chain joins TRBV24-1 and TRBJ2-1, with 7 bases identical to TRBD1. Germline CDR1 reads KGHDR; CDR2 reads SFDVKD. CDR3 size: 15 residues. Trimming removed 3 bases from V and 6 bases from J; junction bases left unmatched: 7. CDR3 protein: CATSDQTQGSNEQFF. In DNA form, the CDR3 reads TGTGCCACCAGTGATCAAACACAGGGGTCCAATGAGCAGTTCTTC.

This clone was seen a handful of times. The chain recombines TRBV21-1 with TRBJ1-5; the D call of TRBD1 is as the table states it, not checked on the DNA. TRBV21-1 is reported as a pseudogene. CDR3 length: 17 residues. The CDR3 bases are TGTGCCAGCAGCAAAACAGTCAGATTTTATAGCAATCAGCCCCAGCATTTT. Translation gives CASSKTVRFYSNQPQHF.

The chain has TRBV11-2 and TRBJ1-2, with 9 bases aligning to TRBD1. V lost 3 bases, J lost 8 bases, and 13 bases stayed unmatched. CDR3 size: 16 residues. Per germline, CDR1 SGHAT and CDR2 FQNNGV. The DNA for the CDR3 is TGTGCCAGCAGCTTGACGCCGACAGGGGGAAAGGGGGGCTACACCTTC. Encoded protein: CASSLTPTGGKGGYTF. Full variable domain (remainder filled in from reference TRBV11-2 and TRBJ1-2): EAGVAQSPRYKIIEKRQSVAFWCNPISGHATLYWYQQILGQGPKLLIQFQNNGVVDDSQLPKDRFSAERLKGVDSTLKIQPAKLEDSAVYLCASSLTPTGGKGGYTFGSGTRLTVV.

As concerns this clone: Other DNA sequences from this sample encode an identical CDR3 as well. This chain connects TRBV29-1 to TRBJ2-3; maybe TRBD1 (8 bases). V shed 6 bases and J shed 4 bases, with 14 bases lying between them. Looked up from germline, CDR1 is SQVTM and CDR2 is ANQGSEA. The CDR3 is made up of 13 amino acids. CDR3 residues: CSVGTGGADTQYF. The CDR3, as DNA: TGCAGCGTCGGCACAGGGGGGGCAGATACGCAGTATTTT.

The CDR3 DNA is TGCGCCAGCAGCTTCGACAGGGGAGATGAAAAACTGTTTTTT. It encodes CASSFDRGDEKLFF. The chain links TRBV5-1 to TRBJ1-4; 8 positions agree with TRBD1. After removal of 2 bases from V and 6 bases from J, the junction contained 3 bases not matched to a gene. Germline assignment: CDR1 SGHRS and CDR2 YFSETQ. CDR3 length: 14 amino acids.

The chain links TRBV6-5 to TRBJ1-5; tentatively, D is TRBD1 (6 bases). The CDR3 totals 15 residues. V shed 0 bases and J shed 4 bases, with 10 bases lying between them. The germline gives CDR1 MNHEY, CDR2 SVGAGI. In DNA, the CDR3 is TGTGCCAGCAGTTACTCAAGGGGACATAATCAGCCCCAGCATTTT. Translation gives CASSYSRGHNQPQHF.

The chain links TRBV24-1 to TRBJ1-2; 7 bases fit TRBD1. Germline lookup yields CDR1 KGHDR and CDR2 SFDVKD. V lost 3 bases and J lost 5; bases outside the gene matches: 8. CDR3 size: 15 residues. This CDR3 reads CATSDAGQTDYGYTF. In DNA form, the CDR3 reads TGTGCCACCAGTGATGCGGGACAGACAGATTATGGCTACACCTTC.

This sequence joins TRBV19 and TRBJ1-5; D may be TRBD1 (5 bases). The germline V gene encodes CDR1 LNHDA and CDR2 SQIVND (reference sequence). Trimming cost V 3 bases and J 0 bases, with 9 bases left between them. The CDR3 is 15 amino acids. CDR3 sequence reads: CASSMGQNSNQPQHF. The DNA for the CDR3 is TGTGCCAGTAGTATGGGGCAAAATAGCAATCAGCCCCAGCATTTT. Supplemented by reference TRBV19 and TRBJ1-5, the full variable domain reads DGGITQSPKYLFRKEGQNVTLSCEQNLNHDAMYWYRQDPGQGLRLIYYSQIVNDFQKGDIAEGYSVSREKKESFPLTVTSAQKNPTAFYLCASSMGQNSNQPQHFGDGTRLSIL.

This chain links TRBV14 with TRBJ1-2; 8 nucleotides match TRBD1. J lost 4 bases, V lost 6 bases, and 7 bases had no gene match. The CDR3 covers 14 residues. CDR1 and CDR2 (germline): SGHDN, FVKESK. For the CDR3, the DNA is TGTGCCAGCAGTCCCGGGACAGGTGTCTATGGCTACACCTTC. Translation: CASSPGTGVYGYTF.

The chain carries TRBV5-6 and TRBJ1-2, with D perhaps TRBD1 (5 bases). The V gene's germline CDR1 is SGHDT and CDR2 YYEEEE. The CDR3 loop spans 15 amino acids. Trimming stripped 2 bases from V and 7 bases from J, with 18 bases between. Here the CDR3 DNA reads TGTGCCAGCAGCTTAGGGGTTAGCAGGGACTCTGGCTACACCTTC. It yields the protein CASSLGVSRDSGYTF.

The chain joins TRBV19 to TRBJ1-2; perhaps TRBD1 as D (6 bases). The CDR3 sequence is 13 residues long. Germline CDR1 LNHDA, CDR2 SQIVND (reference sequence). Trimming removed 4 bases at V and 5 bases at J, with 11 bases between. CDR3 amino acids: CASSRGQHYGYTF. The CDR3 nucleotides read TGTGCCAGTAGTAGAGGACAGCATTATGGCTACACCTTC.